This T cell receptor beta chain was recovered during a study of shared clonotypes between healthy human individuals. Of note for this clone: Its antigen is unidentified.

The healthy adult donors were HIV-negative and reported no recent acute infections or vaccinations. V was clipped by 0 bases and J by 7 bases, with 2 bases between them. CDR1 and CDR2 (germline): SGHNT, YYREEE (reference sequence). CDR3 length equals 12 residues. The study, taken as a whole, reports: Owing to a small donor count, the genetic and exposure-history diversity represented was limited.

Sequencing on ten immunoSEQ deep assay plates was performed for unsorted PBMC DNA. Sequencing was performed with immunoSEQ multiplex PCR; in TCRdb, only in-frame clones are kept and a portion is missing. The sample shows over 400,000 clones, approximately 82% of them seen only once. This receptor was identified in a woman in her thirties or forties in good health. Some clones in this sample may be carry-over from other donors' samples. The sequencing input was PBMCs. V and J are TRBV5-4 and TRBJ1-6; D is unclear. The CDR3 is CASSLDNSPLHF. The CDR3 DNA reads TGTGCCAGCAGCTTGGACAATTCACCCCTCCACTTT.